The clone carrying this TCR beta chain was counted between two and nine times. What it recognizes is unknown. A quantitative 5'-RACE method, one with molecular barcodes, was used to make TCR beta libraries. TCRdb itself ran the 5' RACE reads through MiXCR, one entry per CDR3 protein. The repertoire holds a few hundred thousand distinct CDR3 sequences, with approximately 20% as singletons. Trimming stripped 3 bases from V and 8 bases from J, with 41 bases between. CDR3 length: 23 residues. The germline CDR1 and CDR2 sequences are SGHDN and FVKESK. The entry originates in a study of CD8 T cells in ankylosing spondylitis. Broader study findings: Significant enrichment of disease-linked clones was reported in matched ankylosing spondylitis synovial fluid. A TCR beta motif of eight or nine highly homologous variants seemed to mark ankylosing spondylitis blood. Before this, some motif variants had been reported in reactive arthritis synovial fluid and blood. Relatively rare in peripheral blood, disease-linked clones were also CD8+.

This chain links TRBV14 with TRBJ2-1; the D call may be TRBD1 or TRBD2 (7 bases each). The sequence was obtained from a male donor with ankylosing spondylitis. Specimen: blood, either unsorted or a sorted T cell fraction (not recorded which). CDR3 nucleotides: TGTGCCAGCAGCCATACCGACCACATCGGGACAGCGTATGGGGCGGGAGAGAGGGATGAGCAGTTCTTC. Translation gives CASSHTDHIGTAYGAGERDEQFF.